This TCR beta chain is drawn from a study of T cell responses to AZD1222 COVID-19 vaccine. The CDR3 is 19 amino acids. The V segment lost 0 bases and the J segment 7 bases; nucleotides outside the gene matches: 15. The germline V gene encodes CDR1 LNHNV and CDR2 YYDKDF (reference sequence). Timing groups of about 4 and about 12 weeks for second doses were pooled. The protocol was immunoSEQ multiplex PCR, while the TCRdb copy is restricted to in-frame clones and leaves out a portion. The table shows about 200,000 clones, with about 93% occurring only once. This clone was counted a few times. Its antigen is as yet unknown. Study results and limitations: White British donors predominated, females outnumbered males, and clonal diversity was possibly underestimated.

The J gene is TRBJ2-2, the V gene TRBV15; 9 bases align to TRBD1. The receptor was derived from an adult who received the AZD1222 COVID-19 vaccine. Sequencing used peripheral blood, obtained 28 days after the second AZD1222 dose. Written as DNA, the CDR3 is TGTGCCACCAGCAGAGACGATTTCCGGGACAGGGTTATGAACGGGGAGCTGTTTTTT. Protein: CATSRDDFRDRVMNGELFF.